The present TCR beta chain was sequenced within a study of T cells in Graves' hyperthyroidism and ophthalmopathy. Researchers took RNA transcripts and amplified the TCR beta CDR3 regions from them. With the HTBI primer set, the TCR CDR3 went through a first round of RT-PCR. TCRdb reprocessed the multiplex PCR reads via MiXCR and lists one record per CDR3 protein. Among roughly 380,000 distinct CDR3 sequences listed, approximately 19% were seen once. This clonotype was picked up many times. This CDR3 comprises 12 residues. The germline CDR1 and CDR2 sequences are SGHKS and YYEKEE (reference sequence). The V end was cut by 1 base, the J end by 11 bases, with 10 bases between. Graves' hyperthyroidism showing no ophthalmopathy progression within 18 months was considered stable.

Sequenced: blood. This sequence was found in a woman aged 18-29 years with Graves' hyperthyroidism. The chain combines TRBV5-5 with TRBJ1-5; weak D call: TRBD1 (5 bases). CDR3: CASSLTGQSQHF. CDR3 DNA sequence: TGTGCCAGCAGCTTGACAGGCCAGTCCCAGCATTTT.